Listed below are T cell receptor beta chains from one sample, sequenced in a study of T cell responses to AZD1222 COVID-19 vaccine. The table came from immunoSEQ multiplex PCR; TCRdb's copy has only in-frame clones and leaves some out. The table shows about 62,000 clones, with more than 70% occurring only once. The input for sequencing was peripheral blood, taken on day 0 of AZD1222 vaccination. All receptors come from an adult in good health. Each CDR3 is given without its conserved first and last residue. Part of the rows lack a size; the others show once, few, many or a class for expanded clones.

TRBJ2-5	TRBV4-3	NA	ASSQRVQETQY
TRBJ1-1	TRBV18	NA	ASSPQQGTEAF
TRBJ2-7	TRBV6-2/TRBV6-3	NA	ASSYGGGPYEQY
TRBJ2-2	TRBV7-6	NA	ASSSSQGTGELF
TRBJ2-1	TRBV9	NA	ASSPSPTDSYNEQF
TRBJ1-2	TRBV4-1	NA	ASSLRQGSDFYGYT
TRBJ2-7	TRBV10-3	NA	AISDPGGVAYEQY
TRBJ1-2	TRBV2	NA	ASAGAYGYT
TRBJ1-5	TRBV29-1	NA	SVETAGNPNQPQH
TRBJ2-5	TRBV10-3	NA	AISESGRQETQY
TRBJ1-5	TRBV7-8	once	ASNYGTGGDQPQH